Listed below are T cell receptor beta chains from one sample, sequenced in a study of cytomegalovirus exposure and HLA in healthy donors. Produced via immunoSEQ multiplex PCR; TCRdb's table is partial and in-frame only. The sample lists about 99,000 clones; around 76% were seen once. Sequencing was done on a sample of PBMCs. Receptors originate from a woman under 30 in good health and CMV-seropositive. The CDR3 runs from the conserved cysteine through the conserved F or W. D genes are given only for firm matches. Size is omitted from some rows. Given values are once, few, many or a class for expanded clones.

CASSSLAGGREQYF	TGTGCCAGCAGCAGCCTAGCGGGAGGGAGGGAGCAGTACTTC	.	TRBV9	TRBJ2-7	TRBD2
CASSYPPGEQYF	TGTGCCAGCAGTTACCCCCCGGGCGAGCAGTACTTC	few	TRBV6-5	TRBJ2-7	.
CSAGLAGRTDTQYF	TGCAGCGCGGGACTAGCGGGGCGGACAGATACGCAGTATTTT	.	TRBV29-1	TRBJ2-3	TRBD2
CASSRSGGSRTDTQYF	TGCGCCAGCAGCAGAAGCGGGGGGTCTCGCACAGATACGCAGTATTTT	.	TRBV5-1	TRBJ2-3	TRBD2
CASSTNRAWGSEAFF	TGTGCCAGCAGCACAAACAGGGCCTGGGGTAGTGAAGCTTTCTTT	.	TRBV7-9	TRBJ1-1	.
CASKALRESAFF	TGTGCCAGCAAGGCCCTACGGGAATCAGCTTTCTTT	few	TRBV6-4	TRBJ1-1	.
CASTTGNQETQYF	TGCGCCAGCACGACAGGGAACCAAGAGACCCAGTACTTC	.	TRBV5-1	TRBJ2-5	TRBD1
CASSFVGRGEQYF	TGTGCCAGCAGCTTTGTGGGTCGGGGCGAGCAGTACTTC	once	TRBV7-9	TRBJ2-7	.
CASSPGPSDTQYF	TGTGCCAGCAGCCCAGGGCCGTCAGATACGCAGTATTTT	few	TRBV7-3	TRBJ2-3	.
CASSLTGEDSPLHF	TGCGCCAGCAGCTTGACAGGGGAGGATTCACCCCTCCACTTT	.	TRBV5-1	TRBJ1-6	TRBD1
CASSLVGPPSSYEQYF	TGTGCCAGCAGCTTAGTTGGCCCCCCCAGCTCCTACGAGCAGTACTTC	.	TRBV7-2	TRBJ2-7	.
CTSSPIGDYWTAVSNQPQHF	TGCACCAGCAGCCCGATCGGAGACTATTGGACAGCTGTTAGCAATCAGCCCCAGCATTTT	.	TRBV1	TRBJ1-5	.
CASRLSGGPGYEQFF	TGCGCCAGCAGGCTTTCGGGAGGGCCGGGGTATGAGCAGTTCTTC	.	TRBV4-3	TRBJ2-1	TRBD2
CSPSRLAGDTQYF	TGCAGCCCCTCCAGACTAGCGGGAGATACGCAGTATTTT	.	TRBV29-1	TRBJ2-3	TRBD2
CASKRGTGGGYTF	TGTGCCAGCAAGCGCGGGACAGGGGGAGGCTACACCTTC	.	TRBV2	TRBJ1-2	TRBD1
CATGGGGETQYF	TGTGCCACAGGGGGCGGTGGAGAGACCCAGTACTTC	.	TRBV27	TRBJ2-5	TRBD1
CASSNLPGPGGVEQYF	TGTGCCAGTAGTAACCTCCCGGGACCCGGGGGTGTAGAGCAGTACTTC	few	TRBV19	TRBJ2-7	.
CASTQHNEQFF	TGTGCCAGTACACAGCACAATGAGCAGTTCTTC	.	TRBV19	TRBJ2-1	.
CASSMAGLPYNEQFF	TGTGCCAGTAGTATGGCAGGACTCCCCTACAATGAGCAGTTCTTC	.	TRBV19	TRBJ2-1	.
CASSLRDRGEQFF	TGTGCCAGCAGCCTGCGAGACAGGGGCGAGCAGTTCTTC	.	TRBV14	TRBJ2-1	TRBD1
CASSLVAGGRDEQFF	TGTGCCAGCAGCTTGGTTGCGGGAGGGAGGGATGAGCAGTTCTTC	few	TRBV5-4	TRBJ2-1	TRBD2